Each of the 29 T cell receptor beta chains below was sequenced from the same sample in a study of metastatic and nonmetastatic thyroid tumors. Thyroid surgery was performed in patients who had received no treatment beforehand. TCRdb re-clonotyped the PCR reads via MiXCR. The table includes some 93,000 clones, roughly 13% detected once. Sequencing was performed on blood. The source is a female donor with papillary thyroid cancer or a benign thyroid nodule (not recorded which). Some clones in this sample may be carry-over from other donors' samples.

This clone has ten or more counts. This chain links TRBV12-3 or TRBV12-4 with TRBJ2-7, with 7 positions matching TRBD1. The CDR3 totals 14 residues. J was trimmed by 7 bases and V by 3 bases; bases with no gene match: 9. This CDR3 is CASSFPITGDEQYF. CDR3 sequence (DNA): TGTGCCAGCAGTTTCCCGATCACAGGGGATGAGCAGTACTTC.

As concerns this clone: A clone one base away is much larger, so this may be a read error. The rearrangement links TRBV7-2 to TRBJ2-5; 9 bases match TRBD1. Germline-derived CDR1 and CDR2 are SGHTA and FQGNSA. V shed 1 base, J shed 3 bases, and the junction held 0 bases outside the gene matches. The CDR3 sequence is 14 residues long. The CDR3 region is CASSLGTGEETQYF. In DNA, the CDR3 is TGTGCCAGCAGCTTAGGGACAGGGGAAGAGACCCAGTACTTC.

A note on this clone: A much more abundant neighbour one base away suggests this may be a read error. Within the sample, other DNA sequences also encode this same CDR3. The J gene is TRBJ2-5, the V gene TRBV10-3, with D unclear. Germline-derived CDR1 and CDR2 are ENHRY and SYGVKD. CDR3 size: 11 residues. The CDR3 loop is CAISQSETQYF. CDR3 nucleotides: TGCGCCATCAGCCAATCGGAGACCCAGTACTTC.

The rearrangement links TRBV20-1 to TRBJ2-7; D remains unclear. Trimming cost V 6 bases and J 3 bases, with 24 bases left between them. Germline CDR1 reads DFQATT; CDR2 reads SNEGSKA (reference sequence). The CDR3 has 16 amino acids. The CDR3 DNA sequence: TGCAGTGCCGCCCTTATCTTTCGGGCTGCTCACTACGAGCAGTACTTC. Its translation is CSAALIFRAAHYEQYF.

The table lists this clone with many counts. The chain couples TRBV19 to TRBJ2-2; D is perhaps TRBD1 (7 bases). This CDR3 comprises 15 residues. Trimming removed 1 base at V and 5 bases at J, with 11 bases between. Germline CDR1 reads LNHDA; CDR2 reads SQIVND (reference sequence). The CDR3 loop is CASSIAAGGTGELFF. The CDR3 coding sequence is TGTGCCAGTAGTATAGCGGCAGGGGGGACCGGGGAGCTGTTTTTT.

There are many counts of this clone. This chain uses TRBV7-3 with TRBJ2-2; either TRBD1 or TRBD2 may fit D (5 bases each). The CDR3 runs to 14 residues. CDR1 and CDR2 (germline): SGHTA, FQGTGA. Trimming stripped 5 bases from V and 5 bases from J, with 12 bases between. The CDR3 spells CASSPGLPTGELFF. CDR3 in DNA: TGTGCCAGCAGCCCGGGGCTCCCTACCGGGGAGCTGTTTTTT.

This clone was observed at least ten times. The V call is TRBV5-1, the J call TRBJ2-1, with D maybe TRBD1 (6 bases). Germline CDR1 SGHRS, CDR2 YFSETQ. This CDR3 is built from 16 residues. Trimming took 0 bases from V and 7 from J, leaving 17 bases between them. The CDR3 nucleotides read TGCGCCAGCAGCTTGGCCGGGACAACAAGGGGGAATGAGCAGTTCTTC. Residues: CASSLAGTTRGNEQFF.

This clone was detected many times. This rearrangement joins TRBV19 to TRBJ1-5; D may be TRBD1 (5 bases). The CDR3 has 13 amino acids. The germline V gene encodes CDR1 LNHDA and CDR2 SQIVND (reference sequence). Trimming cost V 6 bases and J 8 bases, with 14 bases left between them. The CDR3 loop is CASSFQTEKPQHF. The CDR3 region has the DNA TGTGCCAGTAGCTTTCAGACAGAGAAGCCCCAGCATTTT.

This clone was seen many times. DNA for the CDR3: TGTGCCAGCTCAAAAGCGGGACAGCAAGATCAGCCCCAGCATTTT. Protein: CASSKAGQQDQPQHF. This chain uses TRBV7-8 with TRBJ1-5, with 7 bases lining up with TRBD1. CDR3 size: 15 residues. CDR1 is SGHVS and CDR2 is FQNEAQ in the germline V gene. The J segment lost 5 bases and the V segment lost 8 bases, leaving 12 bases of the junction unmatched.

The chain has TRBV20-1 and TRBJ2-6; 7 bases line up with TRBD1. CDR1 and CDR2 from the germline V gene are DFQATT and SNEGSKA (reference sequence). The J segment lost 7 bases and the V segment lost 3 bases, leaving 15 bases of the junction unmatched. CDR3 length: 17 residues. DNA for the CDR3: TGCAGTGCTAGTGAGGGGGCGGTCGGATATGGTGCCAACGTCCTGACTTTC. It translates to CSASEGAVGYGANVLTF.

The genes are TRBV20-1 and TRBJ2-3; TRBD2 might be the D (6 bases). Germline CDR1 is DFQATT and CDR2 is SNEGSKA (reference sequence). This CDR3 comprises 13 residues. The ends were cut back, 1 base at V and 2 bases at J, with 7 bases in the middle. The CDR3 bases are TGCAGTGCTAGAGGGACTAACACAGATACGCAGTATTTT. This gives the protein CSARGTNTDTQYF.

For the CDR3, the DNA is TGTGCCAGCAGTCCGCGGGAGGGGAGCAATGAGCAGTTCTTC. It translates to CASSPREGSNEQFF. The J gene is TRBJ2-1, the V gene TRBV27, with 9 bases fitting TRBD2. From germline, CDR1 is MNHEY and CDR2 SMNVEV (reference sequence). There are 14 residues in the CDR3. Unmatched junction bases numbered 5, after V lost 5 bases and J lost 6 bases.

V is TRBV5-4 and J is TRBJ2-7, with TRBD2 as a possible D gene (6 bases). CDR1 and CDR2 (germline): SGHNT, YYREEE (reference sequence). This CDR3 is built from 15 residues. V was clipped by 4 bases and J by 1 base, with 15 bases between them. In DNA form, the CDR3 reads TGTGCCAGCAGCATCAAGATTAGCGGTTCCTACGAGCAGTACTTC. It specifies CASSIKISGSYEQYF.

This clone appeared many times. J is TRBJ2-7 and V is TRBV7-2; D is possibly TRBD1 or TRBD2 (5 bases each). CDR3 length: 15 residues. Trimming cost V 4 bases and J 0 bases, with 13 bases left between them. In germline, CDR1 is SGHTA, CDR2 FQGNSA. CDR3 loop: CASSWSGRRSYEQYF. For the CDR3, the DNA is TGTGCCAGCAGCTGGTCGGGACGCCGCTCCTACGAGCAGTACTTC.

This clone has a handful of counts. It may be a read error: a sequence one base away is much more abundant. The chain has TRBV10-3 and TRBJ2-1; TRBD2 matches at 8 bases. The CDR3 spans 15 residues. V was pared by 8 bases and J by 0 bases, with 6 bases of the junction left unmatched. CDR1 and CDR2 from the germline V gene are ENHRY and SYGVKD. CDR3 loop: CAIRGGACSYNEQFF. CDR3 sequence (DNA): TGTGCCATCCGGGGGGGGGCATGCTCCTACAATGAGCAGTTCTTC.

About this clone: An end of the junction does not agree with germline; a read error may underlie this. V gene TRBV11-1 combines with J gene TRBJ2-7; D may match TRBD1 or TRBD2 (6 bases each). The CDR3 is made up of 14 amino acids. CDR1 and CDR2 from the germline V gene are SGHAT and FQDESV (reference sequence). CDR3 loop: CASSPCRGAYDQYF. The CDR3 nucleotides are TGTGCCAGCAGCCCTTGTAGGGGGGCCTACGATCAGTACTTC.

The chain uses TRBV7-9 and TRBJ2-5, with 12 bases that match TRBD2. The length of the CDR3 is 17 residues. V lost 4 bases, J lost 5 bases, and 11 bases stayed unmatched. CDR1 and CDR2 from the germline V gene are SEHNR and FQNEAQ (reference sequence). The CDR3 bases are TGTGCCAGCAGCTGGCAACTAGCGGGAGGCTCGGGGGAGACCCAGTACTTC. Its protein product is CASSWQLAGGSGETQYF. Full variable domain (outside the CDR3, taken from reference TRBV7-9 and TRBJ2-5): DTGVSQNPRHKITKRGQNVTFRCDPISEHNRLYWYRQTLGQGPEFLTYFQNEAQLEKSRLLSDRFSAERPKGSFSTLEIQRTEQGDSAMYLCASSWQLAGGSGETQYFGPGTRLLVL.

This sequence joins TRBV6-1 and TRBJ1-2; tentative D call: TRBD1 (5 bases). The germline CDR1 and CDR2 sequences are MNHNS and SASEGT. The germline V and J ends were trimmed by 11 bases and 3 bases, with 7 bases remaining between them. This CDR3 has 10 amino acids. The CDR3 region is CASGDYGYTF. CDR3 nucleotide sequence: TGTGCCTCGGGGGACTATGGCTACACCTTC.

This clone was observed at least ten times. The chain couples TRBV6-8 to TRBJ2-7, with TRBD1 matching over 8 bases. Trimming removed 5 bases from V and 6 bases from J; junction bases left unmatched: 12. The CDR3 length is 15 residues. Germline loops: CDR1 MNHGY, CDR2 SAAAGT. DNA for the CDR3: TGTGCCAGCAGTAACAGGAAGGACAGGGAAAGCGAGCAGTACTTC. Translation: CASSNRKDRESEQYF.

This clone came up a few times. CDR3 nucleotide sequence: TGTGCCAGCACGACAAACTCCTACAATGAGCAGTTCTTC. Translated: CASTTNSYNEQFF. The chain combines TRBV2 with TRBJ2-1; D remains unclear. The CDR3 has 13 residues. Germline loops: CDR1 SNHLY, CDR2 FYNNEI. V shed 7 bases and J shed 0 bases, with 7 bases lying between them.

This clone has a count of ten or more. The CDR3: CSAGRQSFGSTDTQYF. CDR3 coding DNA: TGCAGTGCTGGACGTCAAAGCTTTGGAAGCACAGATACGCAGTATTTT. V is TRBV20-1 and J is TRBJ2-3; D gene ambiguous. V was pared by 5 bases and J by 0 bases, with 18 bases between. Per germline, CDR1 DFQATT and CDR2 SNEGSKA (reference sequence). The CDR3 covers 16 residues.

To note about this clone: This may be a read error: a much more frequent sequence differs by one nucleotide. Other nucleotide sequences in the sample specify the same CDR3. The chain has TRBV15 and TRBJ2-2; 8 bases are a match to TRBD1. The germline V gene encodes CDR1 LNHNV and CDR2 YYDKDF (reference sequence). This CDR3 region has 17 residues. CDR3 sequence (DNA): TGTGCCACCAGCAGAGATCCCCTCGACAGGGGCACCGGGGAGCTTTTTTTT. Translation gives CATSRDPLDRGTGELFF. The full variable domain, completed using reference TRBV15 and TRBJ2-2, is DAMVIQNPRYQVTQFGKPVTLSCSQTLNHNVMYWYQQKSSQAPKLLFHYYDKDFNNEADTPDNFQSRRPNTSFCFLDIRSPGLGDTAMYLCATSRDPLDRGTGELFFGEGSRLTVL.

This clone was observed at least ten times. V gene TRBV20-1 combines with J gene TRBJ1-1; 8 bases fit TRBD1. V lost 6 bases and J lost 13; bases outside the gene matches: 10. Looked up from germline, CDR1 is DFQATT and CDR2 is SNEGSKA (reference sequence). The CDR3 has 11 amino acids. CDR3: CSAAGGGWGFF. CDR3 nucleotides: TGCAGTGCCGCAGGGGGCGGGTGGGGTTTCTTT.

This clone has a handful of counts. A single base separates this from a much larger clone, so it may be a read error. V gene TRBV19 combines with J gene TRBJ2-5; the D gene is possibly TRBD2 (5 bases). CDR3 length: 14 residues. The germline V gene has CDR1 LNHDA and CDR2 SQIVND (reference sequence). The CDR3 DNA reads as TGTGCCAGTAGTACGTGGACTGACGGGGAGACCCGGTACTTC. Translated: CASSTWTDGETRYF.

This clone showed up just a few times. This chain connects TRBV28 to TRBJ2-6, with D hard to call. CDR1 and CDR2 from the germline V gene are MDHEN and SYDVKM. Trimming shortened V by 7 bases and J by 4 bases, and 14 bases separated the two germline ends. This CDR3 contains 15 residues. The CDR3 DNA reads TGTGCCAGCATCCCCACCGGGTCCGGGGCCAACGTCCTGACTTTC. Its translation is CASIPTGSGANVLTF.

This clone came up many times. This chain uses TRBV2 with TRBJ2-7; 8 bases are a match to TRBD1. Germline V gene sequence: CDR1 SNHLY, CDR2 FYNNEI. This CDR3 region has 15 residues. Trimming cost V 7 bases and J 2 bases; bases outside gene matches: 10. The CDR3 region is CASTQRQGLPYEQYF. In DNA form, the CDR3 reads TGTGCCAGCACTCAAAGACAGGGGCTTCCCTACGAGCAGTACTTC. Full variable domain (outside the CDR3, taken from reference TRBV2 and TRBJ2-7): EPEVTQTPSHQVTQMGQEVILRCVPISNHLYFYWYRQILGQKVEFLVSFYNNEISEKSEIFDDQFSVERPDGSNFTLKIRSTKLEDSAMYFCASTQRQGLPYEQYFGPGTRLTVT.

Many counts were recorded for this clone. The chain links TRBV29-1 to TRBJ2-1, with 10 bases fitting TRBD2. V trimming: 6 bases; J trimming: 1 base; junction bases outside the gene matches: 3. Germline values: CDR1 SQVTM, CDR2 ANQGSEA. The CDR3 has 14 residues. CDR3 protein: CSVISGRSYNEQFF. The CDR3 DNA reads as TGCAGCGTCATTAGCGGGAGGTCCTACAATGAGCAGTTCTTC.

CDR3 amino acids: CASSWERGRQFF. In nucleotides, the CDR3 is TGTGCCAGCAGCTGGGAGAGGGGGCGGCAGTTCTTC. The chain has TRBV7-2 and TRBJ2-1, with TRBD1 matching over 7 bases. Germline CDR1 and CDR2: SGHTA and FQGNSA. With V trimmed by 4 bases and J by 12 bases, 6 bases remained unmatched. This CDR3 is 12 amino acids long.

In its sample, this clone was seen many times. The CDR3 coding sequence is TGTGCCAGCGGGGACAGTACCTACGAGCAGTACTTC. It is translated as CASGDSTYEQYF. The chain is built from TRBV12-3 or TRBV12-4 and TRBJ2-7; 7 bases align to TRBD1. J lost 2 bases, V lost 8 bases, and 3 bases had no gene match. The CDR3 sequence is 12 residues long.